A selection of T cell receptor beta chains follows, all from one sample in a study of T cell responses to AZD1222 COVID-19 vaccine. Generated by immunoSEQ multiplex PCR, the TCRdb table keeps only in-frame clones and is missing some. The data show about 110,000 clones, about 90% seen once. This specimen was peripheral blood, taken on day 0 of AZD1222 vaccination. These receptor sequences come from an adult in good health. Both conserved end residues are part of each CDR3. D genes are given only for firm matches. For some rows the clone size is stated as once, few or many, or as a class when expanded; others skip it.

v_call	j_call	d_call	clone_size	cdr3_length	cdr3_nt	cdr3_aa
TRBV7-8	TRBJ2-1	TRBD2	NA	15	TGTGCCAGCAGCTTCGGACTAGCGGGGAGAAATGAGCAGTTCTTC	CASSFGLAGRNEQFF
TRBV5-6	TRBJ2-3	TRBD2	NA	15	TGTGCCAGCAGCACCGGACTAGGAAACCAAGATACGCAGTATTTT	CASSTGLGNQDTQYF
TRBV5-8	TRBJ1-4	NA	NA	12	TGTGCCAGCAGCGGCAGGGGTGGGAAACTGTTTTTT	CASSGRGGKLFF
TRBV2	TRBJ2-5	NA	NA	11	TGTGCCAGCAGTTCCGGGGAGACCCAGTACTTC	CASSSGETQYF
TRBV7-9	TRBJ1-2	NA	NA	14	TGTGCCAGCAGCTTAGTGGGGGGAAACTATGGCTACACCTTC	CASSLVGGNYGYTF
TRBV7-2	TRBJ1-1	NA	NA	12	TGTGCCAGCAGCCACGGGGACACTGAAGCTTTCTTT	CASSHGDTEAFF
TRBV18	TRBJ1-2	TRBD1	NA	14	TGTGCCAGCTCACTGGACAGGTTCTCTCGTGGCTACACCTTC	CASSLDRFSRGYTF
TRBV30	TRBJ1-6	NA	NA	16	TGTGCCTGGACCGGGGGAGTATGGTCCTATAATTCACCCCTCCACTTT	CAWTGGVWSYNSPLHF
TRBV5-1	TRBJ2-2	NA	NA	15	TGCGCCAGCAGCTTGGGGGGAGAGAACACCGGGGAGCTGTTTTTT	CASSLGGENTGELFF
TRBV11-2	TRBJ2-5	TRBD1	NA	14	TGTGCCAGCAGCTTGGTCAACAGGGGCGAGACCCAGTACTTC	CASSLVNRGETQYF
TRBV6-2/TRBV6-3	TRBJ2-7	TRBD1	NA	17	TGTGCCAGCAGTTACTCCGGCTGGGACAGAGAAAATTACGAGCAGTACTTC	CASSYSGWDRENYEQYF
TRBV18	TRBJ1-5	NA	NA	14	TGTGCCAGCTCACCAGGGGATAGCAATCAGCCCCAGCATTTT	CASSPGDSNQPQHF
TRBV10-3	TRBJ2-5	NA	once	13	TGTGCCATCAGAGGGGGGCCAGGTGAGACCCAGTACTTC	CAIRGGPGETQYF
TRBV10-3	TRBJ2-2	TRBD2	once	15	TGTGCCATCAGTGAGTCGCGGGGGGGGACCGCGGAGCTGTTTTTT	CAISESRGGTAELFF
TRBV6-5	TRBJ1-1	NA	NA	13	TGTGCCAGCACCCTTAGAGAGAACACTGAAGCTTTCTTT	CASTLRENTEAFF
TRBV7-2	TRBJ1-5	TRBD1	NA	18	TGTGCCAGCAGCTTAGGCTTCTCCAGGGGGCTTTGGGGACAGCCCCAGCATTTT	CASSLGFSRGLWGQPQHF
TRBV6-5	TRBJ1-2	TRBD1	NA	12	TGTGCCAGCAGCGCACAGGGGTATGGCTACACCTTC	CASSAQGYGYTF
TRBV11-2	TRBJ2-1	NA	NA	12	TGTGCCAGCAGCTTAAAGGGCAATGAGCAGTTCTTC	CASSLKGNEQFF
TRBV18	TRBJ2-2	NA	NA	16	TGTGCCAGCTCACCTGCGAGACTACAGAACACCGGGGAGCTGTTTTTT	CASSPARLQNTGELFF
TRBV10-3	TRBJ1-5	NA	NA	14	TGTGCCATCAGTGGGAGACAGGTGAATCAGCCCCAGCATTTT	CAISGRQVNQPQHF
TRBV15	TRBJ1-6	NA	NA	12	TGTGCCACCAAGGGGCCCTATTCACCCCTCCACTTT	CATKGPYSPLHF
TRBV11-2	TRBJ2-5	TRBD2	once	15	TGTGCCAGCAGCCCCCAAGGACTAGCGGGGGGGCCTGTGGACTTC	CASSPQGLAGGPVDF
TRBV9	TRBJ2-3	NA	NA	15	TGTGCCAGCAGCTCATCGGGGGGCCGGACAGATACGCAGTATTTT	CASSSSGGRTDTQYF
TRBV3-1/TRBV3-2	TRBJ2-7	TRBD2	NA	16	TGTGCCAGCAGCCAAGGGCTAGCGGGCAGCTCCTACGAGCAGTACTTC	CASSQGLAGSSYEQYF
TRBV6-5	TRBJ1-2	NA	NA	14	TGTGCCACCTGTCTTAACAGGGACGTGGGAGGCTACACCTTC	CATCLNRDVGGYTF
TRBV24-1	TRBJ2-7	NA	NA	15	TGTGCCACCAGTGAACGGACAGCAAGCTCCTACGAGCAGTACTTC	CATSERTASSYEQYF
TRBV19	TRBJ2-5	TRBD1	NA	14	TGTGCCAGTAGTCCAAGCCGGGACAGGGAGACCCAGTACTTC	CASSPSRDRETQYF
TRBV29-1	TRBJ2-5	TRBD2	NA	14	TGCAGGAAATTTAGCGGGGGGGCGGGAGAGACCCAGTACTTC	CRKFSGGAGETQYF
TRBV3-1/TRBV3-2	TRBJ1-1	TRBD1	NA	14	TGTGCCAGCAGTCAAGACCCCACAGGGGTTGAAGCTTTCTTT	CASSQDPTGVEAFF
TRBV5-1	TRBJ1-3	NA	NA	15	TGCGCCAGCAGCTTGGGCGCAGGGGCTGGAAACACCATATATTTT	CASSLGAGAGNTIYF
TRBV2	TRBJ2-2	TRBD2	NA	16	TGTGCCAGCAGTGTAGCGGGGGGGCCTATCACCGGGGAGCTGTTTTTT	CASSVAGGPITGELFF
TRBV10-2	TRBJ2-1	TRBD2	few	18	TGCGCCAGCAGCGAAATCCACCTAGCGGGGGGGCCAAGGAATGAGCAGTTCTTC	CASSEIHLAGGPRNEQFF
TRBV12-5	TRBJ2-3	NA	NA	14	TGTGCTAGTGGCCCGGGTGACCGCACAGATACGCAGTATTTT	CASGPGDRTDTQYF
TRBV30	TRBJ1-3	NA	NA	15	TGTGCCTGGAGTGTACTCGGGGGGAACCGAAACACCATATATTTT	CAWSVLGGNRNTIYF
TRBV6-2/TRBV6-3	TRBJ1-6	TRBD1	once	16	TGTGCCAGCAGCATTACACTCGGGACAGAAGATATCGCCCTCCACTTT	CASSITLGTEDIALHF
TRBV6-2/TRBV6-3	TRBJ2-7	TRBD1	NA	15	TGTGCCAGCACCCCCGGAGACAGGGTTTCCTACGAGCAGTACTTC	CASTPGDRVSYEQYF
TRBV7-9	TRBJ2-7	NA	NA	12	TGTGCCAGCAGCTTAGAGACCGGGGGGCAGTACTTC	CASSLETGGQYF
TRBV4-2	TRBJ2-7	TRBD1	NA	16	TGTGCCAGCAGCCAAGATCCTCGGGGGACAGGATACGAGCAGTACTTC	CASSQDPRGTGYEQYF
TRBV28	TRBJ1-5	NA	NA	14	TGTGCCAGCAGTTTGGGGCCCAGCAATCAGCCCCAGCATTTT	CASSLGPSNQPQHF
TRBV5-6	TRBJ1-5	TRBD1	few	19	TGTGCCAGCAGCAAGTGGACAGGGGGGGGATCCTTTAGCAATCAGCCCCAGCATTTT	CASSKWTGGGSFSNQPQHF
TRBV27	TRBJ2-7	NA	NA	14	TGTGCCAGCAGTTTAGCCGGGAGAGCCTACGAGCAGTACTTC	CASSLAGRAYEQYF
TRBV4-2	TRBJ2-1	NA	NA	13	TGTGCCAGCAGCCAAGTGAGGGACAATGAGCAGTTCTTC	CASSQVRDNEQFF
TRBV7-8	TRBJ1-3	NA	NA	12	TGTGCCAGCAGCCGCGACGGGGACACCATATATTTT	CASSRDGDTIYF
TRBV7-9	TRBJ1-2	NA	few	15	TGTGCCAGCAGCTTAGTTTCAATGGCTAACTATGGCTACACCTTC	CASSLVSMANYGYTF
TRBV21-1	TRBJ1-4	NA	NA	22	TGTGCCAGCAGCAAAAGACGGTTCGCCCCGGGGCAGTTTTTACCCTCTAATGAAAAACTGTTTTTT	CASSKRRFAPGQFLPSNEKLFF
TRBV6-5	TRBJ2-1	TRBD1	NA	16	TGTGCCAGCAGTTACGGTAGACAGGGTTCTCGAAATGAGCAGTTCTTC	CASSYGRQGSRNEQFF
TRBV5-5	TRBJ2-7	TRBD1	NA	14	TGTGCCAGCAGCTTGAGACAGGGGGTCTACGAGCAGTACTTC	CASSLRQGVYEQYF
TRBV7-4	TRBJ2-7	TRBD1	NA	15	TGTGCCAGCACGGTAACCGGGACAGGGAATTACGAGCAGTACTTC	CASTVTGTGNYEQYF
TRBV18	TRBJ1-3	NA	NA	15	TGTGCCAGCTCCCCTGGATCCGGGGGAAGAAACACCATATATTTT	CASSPGSGGRNTIYF
TRBV6-5	TRBJ1-1	NA	NA	14	TGTGCCAGCGAAGGACGGATAAAGAACACTGAAGCTTTCTTT	CASEGRIKNTEAFF
TRBV19	TRBJ1-2	TRBD1	NA	17	TGTGCCAGTAGTATATTCGGAGCGCAGGGGGCCAACTATGGCTACACCTTC	CASSIFGAQGANYGYTF
TRBV7-2	TRBJ2-1	TRBD2	few	17	TGTGCCAGCAGCTTAGTTAGCGGGGATAGCTCCTACAATGAGCAGTTCTTC	CASSLVSGDSSYNEQFF
TRBV24-1	TRBJ1-1	NA	NA	13	TGTGCCACCAGGGCAGGCAAGAACACTGAAGCTTTCTTT	CATRAGKNTEAFF
TRBV9	TRBJ1-4	NA	NA	17	TGTGCCAGCAGCGTAATTGTTGGCGGGACGGCGAATGAAAAACTGTTTTTT	CASSVIVGGTANEKLFF